In its sample, the clone carrying this T cell receptor beta chain was seen a few times. Antigen specificity is unknown. cDNA libraries of TCR beta carried unique molecular identifiers. Input populations of roughly 0.9 to 10 million T cells gave rise to some 500,000 cDNA molecules. TCRdb fed the PCR reads into MiXCR, producing one record per CDR3 protein. The table shows under 200,000 distinct CDR3 sequences, with roughly 30% occurring only once. These data come from a study of post-analysis software for immune sequencing data. Study-wide results and limits: Batch-matched samples strongly co-clustered by F measure.

The TCR originated in a girl aged 2 to 17 with multiple sclerosis. The sample comprised blood.

CDR3 nucleotides: TGTGCCAGCAGTGAAATTGGGACCGACAATGAGCAGTTCTTC. This encodes CASSEIGTDNEQFF. The chain carries TRBV2 and TRBJ2-1; D is perhaps TRBD1 or TRBD2 (5 bases each). This CDR3 is 14 amino acids long. The V and J ends lost 2 bases and 5 bases respectively, with 10 bases between them. Per the germline V gene, CDR1 is SNHLY and CDR2 is FYNNEI.